This T cell receptor beta chain was identified in a study of CD8 T cells in ankylosing spondylitis. As for this clonotype: The antigen is undetermined.

Trimming removed 6 bases from V and 0 bases from J, with 9 bases in between. The CDR3 spans 14 residues. Overall study results and limits: What seemed typical of ankylosing spondylitis blood was a TCR beta motif built from about 8 highly homologous variants. Earlier reports found some motif variants in synovial fluid and blood in reactive arthritis. Disease-linked clones were found to be CD8+ and relatively rare in peripheral blood.

Quantitative 5'-RACE was performed with molecular barcodes, and it yielded the TCR beta libraries. TCRdb re-called the 5' RACE reads through MiXCR, storing one row per CDR3 protein. This sample has approximately 190,000 distinct CDR3 sequences, with under 15% found just once. The sample taken for sequencing was blood, either unsorted or a sorted T cell fraction (not recorded which). The rearrangement uses TRBV12-3 or TRBV12-4 and TRBJ2-1, with D perhaps TRBD1 (6 bases). The TCR comes from a female donor with ankylosing spondylitis or in good health (not recorded which). The CDR3 loop reads CASRRTASYNEQFF. The CDR3 nucleotides read TGTGCCAGCAGGCGGACAGCCTCCTACAATGAGCAGTTCTTC.